These 28 T cell receptor beta chains came from one sample sequenced in a study of blood T cell repertoires in COVID-19 (dated by TCRdb to between 2020 and 2021). Receptors were amplified or captured by the immunoSEQ multiplex PCR assay. In its TCRdb copy, this immuneACCESS table keeps in-frame sequences only and misses some clones. Where compared with another copy, unresolved V genes explain less than half of these, and the others have no known cause. This sample lists hundreds of thousands of clones; approximately 87% were detected once. The ten top clones hold 2% to 3% of the sample. Specimen: peripheral blood. The receptors come from a woman in her 70s with active or convalescent COVID-19.

This clone was observed a few times. The chain carries TRBV30 and TRBJ2-5; TRBD1 matches at 9 bases. V trimming: 0 bases; J trimming: 5 bases; junction bases outside the gene matches: 7. CDR3 length equals 15 residues. Per germline, CDR1 GTSNPN and CDR2 SVGIG (reference sequence). CDR3 amino acids: CAWSVGLDRGETQYF. As DNA, the CDR3 is TGTGCCTGGAGTGTGGGCCTCGACAGGGGGGAGACCCAGTACTTC.

The chain is built from TRBV7-9 and TRBJ1-1, with no clear D. Trimming pared 5 bases from V and 6 bases from J, leaving 10 bases between. The CDR3 is 12 amino acids. The V gene's germline CDR1 is SEHNR and CDR2 FQNEAQ (reference sequence). CDR3 sequence reads: CASSRNSAEAFF. The DNA for the CDR3 is TGTGCCAGCAGCCGAAACTCCGCTGAAGCTTTCTTT.

The sample holds a few counts of this clone. V and J are TRBV5-8 and TRBJ2-3; 7 bases map to TRBD1. V lost 4 bases and J lost 1; bases outside the gene matches: 9. Per germline, CDR1 SGHTS and CDR2 YDEGEE. This CDR3 spans 16 amino acids. Written as DNA, the CDR3 is TGTGCCAGCAGCACCCTAGGTCAGGGGGGCACAGATACGCAGTATTTT. It translates to CASSTLGQGGTDTQYF.

V usage is TRBV12-3 or TRBV12-4 and J usage is TRBJ2-2; weak D call: TRBD2 (5 bases). The CDR3 has 12 residues. V lost 7 bases, J lost 4 bases, and 7 bases lay in between. CDR3 DNA sequence: TGTGCCAGCAAGGAGGCCACCGGGGAGCTGTTTTTT. This translates into CASKEATGELFF.

This clone was detected only once. This chain uses TRBV6-1 with TRBJ1-3; no reliable D call. The CDR3 spans 14 residues. V was shortened by 3 bases and J by 4 bases, with 10 bases between the two germline ends. Germline V gene lookup returns CDR1 MNHNS and CDR2 SASEGT. The CDR3 DNA reads as TGTGCCAGCAGTGACCGGTCTCAAGGAAACACCATATATTTT. Amino acids: CASSDRSQGNTIYF.

In DNA, the CDR3 is TGTGCCAGTAGTTCCTTCCTACAGGGGGGCAACTATGGCTACACCTTC. Translating it yields CASSSFLQGGNYGYTF. The rearrangement joins TRBV19 to TRBJ1-2; 8 bases match TRBD1. V gave up 5 bases and J gave up 2 bases; unmatched junction bases: 10. There are 16 residues in the CDR3. The germline V gene has CDR1 LNHDA and CDR2 SQIVND (reference sequence). The variable domain in full, with the rest retrieved from reference TRBV19 and TRBJ1-2, is DGGITQSPKYLFRKEGQNVTLSCEQNLNHDAMYWYRQDPGQGLRLIYYSQIVNDFQKGDIAEGYSVSREKKESFPLTVTSAQKNPTAFYLCASSSFLQGGNYGYTFGSGTRLTVV.

Only a few counts were recorded for this clone. The chain joins TRBV6-1 to TRBJ1-4, with 7 bases matching TRBD1. The CDR3 totals 13 residues. Trimming removed 2 bases from V and 8 bases from J; junction bases left unmatched: 2. In germline, CDR1 is MNHNS, CDR2 SASEGT. CDR3: CASSERGREKLFF. The CDR3 DNA follows: TGTGCCAGCAGTGAAAGGGGGCGGGAAAAACTGTTTTTT.

This clone showed up just once. The V gene is TRBV5-1, the J gene TRBJ2-3, with TRBD1 as a possible D gene (6 bases). Looked up from germline, CDR1 is SGHRS and CDR2 is YFSETQ. Trimming shortened V by 5 bases and J by 6 bases, and 13 bases separated the two germline ends. The CDR3 runs 13 residues. Here the CDR3 reads CASSFERGDTQYF. CDR3 nucleotide sequence: TGCGCCAGCAGTTTCGAGAGGGGGGATACGCAGTATTTT. Drawing the rest from reference TRBV5-1 and TRBJ2-3, the complete variable domain is KAGVTQTPRYLIKTRGQQVTLSCSPISGHRSVSWYQQTPGQGLQFLFEYFSETQRNKGNFPGRFSGRQFSNSRSEMNVSTLELGDSALYLCASSFERGDTQYFGPGTRLTVL.

The chain recombines TRBV7-2 with TRBJ1-4; tentative D call: TRBD1 (5 bases). Germline V gene sequence: CDR1 SGHTA, CDR2 FQGNSA. This CDR3 comprises 16 residues. Trimming took off 1 base at V and 3 bases at J, with 12 bases between the two ends. The chain's CDR3 is CASSLVGTGANEKLFF. In DNA form, the CDR3 reads TGTGCCAGCAGCTTAGTGGGGACGGGGGCTAATGAAAAACTGTTTTTT.

This chain connects TRBV11-1 to TRBJ2-1; 11 bases agree with TRBD2. J gave up 4 bases and V 5 bases, and 4 bases lay outside the gene matches. CDR1 SGHAT and CDR2 FQDESV come from the germline V gene (reference sequence). CDR3 size: 15 residues. The CDR3 sequence: CASSKGLAEYNEQFF. The CDR3 DNA sequence: TGTGCCAGCAGCAAGGGACTAGCGGAGTACAATGAGCAGTTCTTC.

The V and J genes are TRBV20-1 and TRBJ1-6; weak D call: TRBD1 (6 bases). The CDR3 runs to 11 residues. From germline, CDR1 is DFQATT and CDR2 SNEGSKA (reference sequence). V lost 8 bases and J lost 9, with 11 bases in between. The CDR3 region is CSTGLGSPLHF. CDR3 DNA sequence: TGCAGTACAGGGTTAGGTTCACCCCTCCACTTT.

The rearrangement links TRBV10-3 to TRBJ2-7, with 8 bases fitting TRBD1. V dropped 7 bases and J dropped 3; count of bases not matched to a gene: 5. Per germline, CDR1 ENHRY and CDR2 SYGVKD. The CDR3 spans 13 residues. CDR3 coding DNA: TGTGCCATCATGGGGGACAGGAGCTACGAGCAGTACTTC. This gives the protein CAIMGDRSYEQYF.

V gene TRBV27 combines with J gene TRBJ1-1, with 8 bases lining up with TRBD1. CDR1 MNHEY and CDR2 SMNVEV come from the germline V gene (reference sequence). J lost 2 bases, V lost 2 bases, and 13 bases had no gene match. The CDR3 is 18 amino acids. CDR3 bases: TGTGCCAGCAGTTTACAGGGGGCGACCCCAAGTATTAACACTGAAGCTTTCTTT. It translates to CASSLQGATPSINTEAFF.

The chain links TRBV7-6 to TRBJ2-3, with TRBD2 matching over 12 bases. CDR3 length: 15 amino acids. The junction had 1 base not matched to a gene; V was cut back by 3 bases and J by 3 bases. Germline CDR1 reads SGHVS; CDR2 reads FNYEAQ. CDR3 DNA: TGTGCCAGCAGCTTTCTAGCGGGAGGGACAGATACGCAGTATTTT. This gives the protein CASSFLAGGTDTQYF.

J is TRBJ1-2 and V is TRBV14; D is uncertain. Trimming pared 0 bases from V and 4 bases from J, leaving 12 bases between. The CDR3 runs 15 residues. The V gene's germline CDR1 is SGHDN and CDR2 FVKESK. CDR3 region: CASSQDWRALYGYTF. For the CDR3, the DNA is TGTGCCAGCAGCCAAGATTGGAGGGCCCTCTATGGCTACACCTTC.

V and J are TRBV5-6 and TRBJ1-2; D perhaps matches TRBD1 (5 bases). Germline lookup yields CDR1 SGHDT and CDR2 YYEEEE. V lost 0 bases to trimming and J lost 7 bases, with 10 bases between them. The CDR3 totals 13 residues. The CDR3 DNA sequence: TGTGCCAGCAGCTTGGCGGGGGAGGGTGGCTACACCTTC. It codes for CASSLAGEGGYTF.

This chain connects TRBV5-4 to TRBJ1-1; 9 bases agree with TRBD1. This CDR3 has 18 residues. Unmatched junction bases numbered 10, after V lost 1 base and J lost 0 bases. CDR1 is SGHNT and CDR2 is YYREEE in the germline V gene (reference sequence). The CDR3 DNA follows: TGTGCCAGCAGCTTGCCCCGGGACAGGGCAAACATGAACACTGAAGCTTTCTTT. It encodes CASSLPRDRANMNTEAFF. The whole variable domain, remainder taken from reference TRBV5-4 and TRBJ1-1, is ETGVTQSPTHLIKTRGQQVTLRCSSQSGHNTVSWYQQALGQGPQFIFQYYREEENGRGNFPPRFSGLQFPNYSSELNVNALELDDSALYLCASSLPRDRANMNTEAFFGQGTRLTVV.

V usage is TRBV9 and J usage is TRBJ2-3, with no clear D. The CDR3 extends over 16 amino acids. Germline loops: CDR1 SGDLS, CDR2 YYNGEE. V was shortened by 0 bases and J by 3 bases, with 14 bases between the two germline ends. The CDR3 protein is CASSVGSRVQTDTQYF. The DNA for the CDR3 is TGTGCCAGCAGCGTAGGTTCGCGAGTGCAAACAGATACGCAGTATTTT. Full variable domain (outside the CDR3, taken from reference TRBV9 and TRBJ2-3): DSGVTQTPKHLITATGQRVTLRCSPRSGDLSVYWYQQSLDQGLQFLIQYYNGEERAKGNILERFSAQQFPDLHSELNLSSLELGDSALYFCASSVGSRVQTDTQYFGPGTRLTVL.

In its sample, this clone was seen a few times. The rearrangement links TRBV5-4 to TRBJ1-1, with D tentatively TRBD1 (6 bases). This CDR3 spans 14 amino acids. The V gene lost 4 bases and the J gene lost 3 bases, with 13 bases spanning the gap. The V gene's germline CDR1 is SGHNT and CDR2 YYREEE (reference sequence). The CDR3 here is CASSPDTGYTEAFF. CDR3 nucleotides: TGTGCCAGCAGCCCTGACACAGGGTACACTGAAGCTTTCTTT. The full variable domain, its missing parts supplied by reference TRBV5-4 and TRBJ1-1, is ETGVTQSPTHLIKTRGQQVTLRCSSQSGHNTVSWYQQALGQGPQFIFQYYREEENGRGNFPPRFSGLQFPNYSSELNVNALELDDSALYLCASSPDTGYTEAFFGQGTRLTVV.

V usage is TRBV7-6 and J usage is TRBJ2-2; tentative D call: TRBD2 (6 bases). Per the germline V gene, CDR1 is SGHVS and CDR2 is FNYEAQ. CDR3 length: 16 residues. V was shortened by 5 bases and J by 0 bases, with 13 bases between the two germline ends. CDR3 sequence (DNA): TGTGCCAGCAGCCACGGGACTCCTCCGAACACCGGGGAGCTGTTTTTT. It codes for CASSHGTPPNTGELFF.

The chain is built from TRBV5-1 and TRBJ2-7, with TRBD1 matching over 7 bases. This CDR3 is 15 amino acids long. Germline loops: CDR1 SGHRS, CDR2 YFSETQ. Trimming cost V 0 bases and J 1 base; bases outside gene matches: 4. The CDR3 sequence is CASSLDEGASYEQYF. Here the CDR3 DNA reads TGCGCCAGCAGCTTGGACGAGGGGGCTTCCTACGAGCAGTACTTC.

The chain carries TRBV28 and TRBJ1-1; D is ambiguous. The ends were cut back, 6 bases at V and 5 bases at J, with 19 bases in the middle. The germline gives CDR1 MDHEN, CDR2 SYDVKM. This CDR3 is built from 15 residues. CDR3 in amino acids: CASSTPVAPGTEAFF. The DNA of the CDR3 is TGTGCCAGCAGCACCCCTGTGGCCCCGGGGACTGAAGCTTTCTTT.

The chain has TRBV6-5 and TRBJ2-1; D may be TRBD2 (7 bases). Germline assignment: CDR1 MNHEY and CDR2 SVGAGI. Trimming shortened V by 2 bases and J by 7 bases, and 15 bases separated the two germline ends. The CDR3 consists of 15 residues. Here the CDR3 reads CASSYGGARGNEQFF. CDR3 coding DNA: TGTGCCAGCAGTTACGGGGGGGCGCGGGGGAATGAGCAGTTCTTC.

This chain connects TRBV2 to TRBJ1-6; D may be TRBD1 (5 bases). V dropped 9 bases and J dropped 7 bases, with 25 bases sitting between them. Germline V gene lookup returns CDR1 SNHLY and CDR2 FYNNEI. The CDR3 spans 17 residues. The CDR3 spells CARTPGSGTDPNSPLHF. In DNA form, the CDR3 reads TGTGCCAGGACCCCGGGGAGCGGGACGGACCCCAATTCACCCCTCCACTTT.

V and J are TRBV5-5 and TRBJ2-3; D remains ambiguous. Germline-derived CDR1 and CDR2 are SGHKS and YYEKEE (reference sequence). The CDR3 is 11 amino acids. Trimming took off 4 bases at V and 6 bases at J, with 6 bases between the two ends. DNA of the CDR3: TGTGCCAGCAGCGCTGAGGATACGCAGTATTTT. Its protein product is CASSAEDTQYF.

The V call is TRBV10-2, the J call TRBJ2-4; D possibly corresponds to TRBD2 (6 bases). The CDR3 spans 12 residues. The V and J ends lost 6 bases and 8 bases respectively, with 11 bases between them. CDR1 WSHSY and CDR2 SAAADI come from the germline V gene. The chain's CDR3 is CASRAGPDIQYF. The CDR3 nucleotides are TGCGCCAGCAGGGCGGGGCCGGACATTCAGTACTTC.

The genes are TRBV28 and TRBJ2-3, with 7 positions matching TRBD1. Germline loops: CDR1 MDHEN, CDR2 SYDVKM. The J segment lost 0 bases and the V segment lost 5 bases, leaving 2 bases of the junction unmatched. The CDR3 runs 14 residues. The DNA for the CDR3 is TGTGCCAGCAGTATGACAGGGAGCACAGATACGCAGTATTTT. Encoded protein: CASSMTGSTDTQYF.

The chain carries TRBV4-1 and TRBJ2-7, with TRBD1 identical over 7 bases. The CDR3 spans 13 residues. From germline, CDR1 is MGHRA and CDR2 YSYEKL. J lost 5 bases, V lost 3 bases, and 4 bases had no gene match. The DNA for the CDR3 is TGCGCCAGCAGCCAGGTGACAGGGAACGAGCAGTACTTC. Protein: CASSQVTGNEQYF.